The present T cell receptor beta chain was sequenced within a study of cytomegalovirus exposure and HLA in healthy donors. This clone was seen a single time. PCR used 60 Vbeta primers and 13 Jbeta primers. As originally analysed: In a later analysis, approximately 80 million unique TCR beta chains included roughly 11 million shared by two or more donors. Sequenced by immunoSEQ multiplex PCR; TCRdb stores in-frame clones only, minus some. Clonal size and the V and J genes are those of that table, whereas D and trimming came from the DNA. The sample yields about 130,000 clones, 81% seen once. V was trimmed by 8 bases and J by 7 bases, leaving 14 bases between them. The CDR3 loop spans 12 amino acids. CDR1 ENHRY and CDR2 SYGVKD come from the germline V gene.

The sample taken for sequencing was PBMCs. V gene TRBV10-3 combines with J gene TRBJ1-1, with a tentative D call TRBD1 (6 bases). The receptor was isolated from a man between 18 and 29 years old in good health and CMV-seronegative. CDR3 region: CAIQLGGGEAFF. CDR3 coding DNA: TGTGCCATCCAACTAGGGGGGGGTGAAGCTTTCTTT.